This TCR beta chain was identified in a study of beta chain features in type 1 diabetes. Study observations and caveats: The VDJ junctions of type 1 diabetes patients carried fewer insertions and more deletions. Whether TCRB rearrangement is influenced by HLA type went unresolved here. Among patients with Type 1 diabetes, TCRB CDR3s were moderately but significantly shorter in every one of the four CD4+ subsets.

Donors contributed one heparinised blood draw apiece, averaging about 110 mL. Expressed TCRB transcripts got sequenced, as all isolated RNA was reverse transcribed. TCRdb keeps only in-frame clones here, not all; method: immunoSEQ multiplex PCR. The sample contains 250,000 to 300,000 clones, over 11% of which appear only once. This clone was detected a few times. Its antigen is not known. This receptor was taken from a man aged 30-40 years with type 1 diabetes. The sequencing input was naive CD4+ T cells from blood.

The CDR3 DNA reads TGTGCCAGCAGTATTCGACTAGCTTCGAACACCGGGGAGCTGTTTTTT. Its translation is CASSIRLASNTGELFF. This chain joins TRBV27 and TRBJ2-2, with 7 bases aligning to TRBD2. Germline CDR1 is MNHEY and CDR2 is SMNVEV (reference sequence). Trimming removed 5 bases from V and 0 bases from J; junction bases left unmatched: 6. The CDR3 totals 16 residues.